The sequence of this TCR beta chain was determined in a study of shared clonotypes between healthy human individuals. Findings of the study overall: Compared with clonotypes that all four donors shared, non-shared clonotypes had lower generation probabilities. There were few donors, and this limited the genetic and exposure-history diversity represented.

Each replicate PCR on the sorted subsets used about 220 ng DNA (roughly 27,000 T cell genomes). The table came from immunoSEQ multiplex PCR; TCRdb's copy has only in-frame clones and leaves some out. Of hundreds of thousands of clones listed, 95% to 97% are singletons. V lost 2 bases and J lost 0; bases outside the gene matches: 16. This CDR3 has 21 amino acids. Germline CDR1 reads MDHEN; CDR2 reads SYDVKM. Concerning this clone itself: The antigen is unknown.

The naive CD8 fraction comprised CD45RO-negative cells positively selected for CCR7 and excluded terminally differentiated effector memory CD45RA+ cells. The sample taken for sequencing was naive CD8+ T cells sorted from blood. The chain uses TRBV28 and TRBJ2-1, with TRBD2 identical over 10 bases. The sequence was collected from a woman aged 25-40 years in good health. The CDR3 here is CASSLSVGASGSFYSYNEQFF. CDR3 nucleotides: TGTGCCAGCAGTTTAAGTGTAGGGGCTAGCGGGAGCTTTTACTCCTACAATGAGCAGTTCTTC.